Listed below are T cell receptor beta chains from one sample, sequenced in a study of follicular helper T cells after annual influenza vaccination. The repertoire was sequenced with immunoSEQ multiplex PCR; TCRdb's copy has only in-frame clones and lacks some. The data hold over 25,000 clones, with 80% to 90% observed a single time. The source was CXCR5+ CD38- circulating T follicular helper cells from blood, collected on the day of influenza vaccination. The receptors derive from an adult who received the influenza vaccine. CDR3s include the opening cysteine and the closing phenylalanine or tryptophan. D genes are given only for firm matches. Where a row states a size, it is once, few, many or the class of an expanded clone; other rows omit it.

>TRBV11-1|-|TRBJ1-6|-
TGTGCCAGCAGCGCAGGGTTTTCACCCCTCCACTTT
CASSAGFSPLHF
>TRBV5-1|-|TRBJ1-1|-
TGCGCCAGCAGCTTGGGTGGAATGGCTGGGCACACTGAAGCTTTCTTT
CASSLGGMAGHTEAFF
>TRBV11-2|-|TRBJ2-7|-
TGTGCCAGCAGCTTAGACACAACAGCCTACGAGCAGTACTTC
CASSLDTTAYEQYF
>TRBV7-9|-|TRBJ1-6|-
TGTGCCATAGACCAGGGGAGGGGGATTTCACCCCTCCACTTT
CAIDQGRGISPLHF
>TRBV2|-|TRBJ2-5|-
TGTGCCAGCAGTGAAGACGGAGGGGAGACCCAGTACTTC
CASSEDGGETQYF
>TRBV7-8|-|TRBJ1-2|-
TGTGCCAGCAGCTCCCCCGCTGGGGGCAGGGTGTATGGCTACACCTTC
CASSSPAGGRVYGYTF
>TRBV11-1|-|TRBJ2-1|TRBD2
TGTGCCAGCAGTTCACGCCGCGGGGGGGCCGGCTACAATGAGCAGTTCTTC
CASSSRRGGAGYNEQFF
>TRBV29-1|-|TRBJ1-1|-
TGCAGCGTTGATGGTGTCGGCAGGAAGAACACTGAAGCTTTCTTT
CSVDGVGRKNTEAFF
>TRBV18|few|TRBJ1-1|TRBD1
TGTGCCAGCTCACCCGCCGGGACAGGTTACACTGAAGCTTTCTTT
CASSPAGTGYTEAFF
>TRBV10-3|-|TRBJ2-3|TRBD2
TGTGCCATCAGTGGAACTAGCGGCAGCACAGATACGCAGTATTTT
CAISGTSGSTDTQYF
>TRBV30|few|TRBJ1-2|-
TGTGCCTACGCCCCCGGGGGGATGCGCTACACCTTC
CAYAPGGMRYTF
>TRBV7-8|-|TRBJ1-2|-
TGTGCCAGCAGCCCGACAGAAGGCAGCTATGGCTACACCTTC
CASSPTEGSYGYTF
>TRBV7-2|-|TRBJ1-2|-
TGTGCCAGCAGCTTAGAAGCGGGCCCTGGCTACACCTTC
CASSLEAGPGYTF
>TRBV5-1|-|TRBJ1-6|TRBD1
TGCGCCAGCAGCTTGGAAGGGGGCGGATATTCACCCCTCCACTTT
CASSLEGGGYSPLHF
>TRBV18|-|TRBJ2-5|-
TGTGCCAGCTCCCCCAGGGGCAGCCAAGAGACCCAGTACTTC
CASSPRGSQETQYF
>TRBV19|-|TRBJ2-6|TRBD1
TGTGCCAGTAGTTGGGACAGGGGGTTCGATGGGGCCAACGTCCTGACTTTC
CASSWDRGFDGANVLTF
>TRBV9|-|TRBJ2-5|-
TGTGCCAGCAGCGTAGGGAGCGGGCAAATCCAAGAGACCCAGTACTTC
CASSVGSGQIQETQYF
>TRBV29-1|-|TRBJ2-5|-
TGCAGCGTTGGACAGCAAGAGACCCAGTACTTC
CSVGQQETQYF
>TRBV7-3|-|TRBJ1-2|-
TGTGCCAGCAGCCAGGACAAAAACTATGGCTACACCTTC
CASSQDKNYGYTF